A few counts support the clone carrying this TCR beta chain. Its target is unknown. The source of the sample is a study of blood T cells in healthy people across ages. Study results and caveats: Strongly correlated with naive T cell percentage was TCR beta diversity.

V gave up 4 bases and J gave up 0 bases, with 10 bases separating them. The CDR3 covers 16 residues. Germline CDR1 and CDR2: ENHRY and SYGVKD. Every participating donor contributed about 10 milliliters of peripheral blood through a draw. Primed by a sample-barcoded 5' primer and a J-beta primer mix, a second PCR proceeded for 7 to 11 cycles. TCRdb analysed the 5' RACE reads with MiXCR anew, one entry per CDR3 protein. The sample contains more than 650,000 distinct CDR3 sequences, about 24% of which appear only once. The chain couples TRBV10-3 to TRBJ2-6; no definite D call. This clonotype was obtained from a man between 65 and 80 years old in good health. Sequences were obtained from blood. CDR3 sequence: CAISGGPISGANVLTF. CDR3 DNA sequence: TGTGCCATCAGTGGAGGACCGATCTCTGGGGCCAACGTCCTGACTTTC.